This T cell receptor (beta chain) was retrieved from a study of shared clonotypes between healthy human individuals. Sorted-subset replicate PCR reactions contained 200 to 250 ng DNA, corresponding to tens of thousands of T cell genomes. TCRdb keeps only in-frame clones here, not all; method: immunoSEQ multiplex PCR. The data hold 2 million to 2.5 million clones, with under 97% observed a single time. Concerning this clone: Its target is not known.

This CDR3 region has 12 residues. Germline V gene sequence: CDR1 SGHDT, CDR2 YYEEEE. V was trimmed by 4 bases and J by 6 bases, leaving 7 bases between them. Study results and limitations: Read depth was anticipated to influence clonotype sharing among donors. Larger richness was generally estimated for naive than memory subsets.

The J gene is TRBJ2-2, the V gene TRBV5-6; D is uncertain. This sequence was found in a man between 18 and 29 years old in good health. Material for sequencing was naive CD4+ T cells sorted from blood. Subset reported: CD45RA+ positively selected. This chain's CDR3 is CASSASPGELFF. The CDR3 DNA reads TGTGCCAGCAGCGCGTCCCCCGGGGAGCTGTTTTTT.